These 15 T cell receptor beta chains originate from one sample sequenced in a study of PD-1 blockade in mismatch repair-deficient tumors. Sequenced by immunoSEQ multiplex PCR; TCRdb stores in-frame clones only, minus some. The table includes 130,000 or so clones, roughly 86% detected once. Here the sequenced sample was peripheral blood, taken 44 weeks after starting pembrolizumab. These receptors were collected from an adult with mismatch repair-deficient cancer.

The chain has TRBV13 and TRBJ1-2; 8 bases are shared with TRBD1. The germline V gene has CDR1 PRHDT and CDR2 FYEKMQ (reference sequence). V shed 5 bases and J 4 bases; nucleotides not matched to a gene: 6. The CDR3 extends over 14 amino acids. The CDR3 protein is CASSARTGPYGYTF. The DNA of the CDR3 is TGTGCCAGCAGCGCTCGGACAGGGCCCTATGGCTACACCTTC.

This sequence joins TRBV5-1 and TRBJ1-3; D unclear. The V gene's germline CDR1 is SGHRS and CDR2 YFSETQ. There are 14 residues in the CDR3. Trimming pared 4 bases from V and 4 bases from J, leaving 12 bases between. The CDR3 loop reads CASSLTDPGNTIYF. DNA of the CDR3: TGCGCCAGCAGCCTCACGGATCCAGGAAACACCATATATTTT. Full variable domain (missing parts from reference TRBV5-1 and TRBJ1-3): KAGVTQTPRYLIKTRGQQVTLSCSPISGHRSVSWYQQTPGQGLQFLFEYFSETQRNKGNFPGRFSGRQFSNSRSEMNVSTLELGDSALYLCASSLTDPGNTIYFGEGSWLTVV.

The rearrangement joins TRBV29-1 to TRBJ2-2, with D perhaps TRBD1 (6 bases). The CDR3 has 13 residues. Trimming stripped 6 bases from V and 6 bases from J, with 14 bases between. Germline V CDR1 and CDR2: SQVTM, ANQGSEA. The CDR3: CSVRTGYPGELFF. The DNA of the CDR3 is TGCAGCGTCCGTACAGGGTATCCCGGGGAGCTGTTTTTT.

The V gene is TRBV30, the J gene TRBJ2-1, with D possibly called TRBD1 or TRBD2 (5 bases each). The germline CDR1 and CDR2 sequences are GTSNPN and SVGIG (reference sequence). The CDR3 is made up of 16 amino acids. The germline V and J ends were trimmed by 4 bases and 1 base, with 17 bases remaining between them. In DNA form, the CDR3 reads TGTGCCTGGAAGTTTGGGGGTCCCCTTTCCTACAATGAGCAGTTCTTC. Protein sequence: CAWKFGGPLSYNEQFF.

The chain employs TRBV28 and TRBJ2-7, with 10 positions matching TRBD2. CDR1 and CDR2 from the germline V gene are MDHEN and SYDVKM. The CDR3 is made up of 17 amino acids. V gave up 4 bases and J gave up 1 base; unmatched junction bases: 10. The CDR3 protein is CASSSHSSGRLSYEQYF. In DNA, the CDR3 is TGTGCCAGCAGTTCCCATTCTAGCGGGAGACTGTCCTACGAGCAGTACTTC.

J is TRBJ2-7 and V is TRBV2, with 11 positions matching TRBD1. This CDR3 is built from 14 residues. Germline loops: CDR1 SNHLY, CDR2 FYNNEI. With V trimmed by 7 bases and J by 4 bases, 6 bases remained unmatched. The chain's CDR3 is CASTAGQGGYEQYF. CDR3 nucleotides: TGTGCCAGCACCGCGGGACAGGGGGGGTACGAGCAGTACTTC.

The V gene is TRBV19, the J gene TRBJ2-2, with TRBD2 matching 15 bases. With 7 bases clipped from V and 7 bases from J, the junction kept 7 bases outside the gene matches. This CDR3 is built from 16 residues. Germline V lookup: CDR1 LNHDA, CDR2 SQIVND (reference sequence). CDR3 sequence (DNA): TGTGCCAGTACGATGAGGACTAGCGGGAGGGGCGGGGAGCTGTTTTTT. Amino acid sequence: CASTMRTSGRGGELFF.

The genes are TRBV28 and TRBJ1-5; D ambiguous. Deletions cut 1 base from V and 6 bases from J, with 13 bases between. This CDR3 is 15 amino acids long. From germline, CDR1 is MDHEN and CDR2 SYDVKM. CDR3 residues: CASSLFSHWVQPQHF. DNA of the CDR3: TGTGCCAGCAGTTTATTTTCGCATTGGGTTCAGCCCCAGCATTTT.

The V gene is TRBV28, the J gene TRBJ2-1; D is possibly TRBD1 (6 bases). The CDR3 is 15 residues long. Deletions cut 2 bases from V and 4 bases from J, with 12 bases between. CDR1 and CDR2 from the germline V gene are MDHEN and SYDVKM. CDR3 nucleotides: TGTGCCAGCAGTTTAGACTTCAGGGGTTACAATGAGCAGTTCTTC. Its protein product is CASSLDFRGYNEQFF.

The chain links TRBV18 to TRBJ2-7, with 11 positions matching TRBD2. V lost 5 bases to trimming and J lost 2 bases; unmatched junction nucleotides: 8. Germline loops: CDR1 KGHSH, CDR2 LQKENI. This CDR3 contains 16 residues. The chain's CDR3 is CASSVPGTSGTYEQYF. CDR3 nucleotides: TGTGCCAGCTCAGTCCCCGGGACTAGCGGTACCTACGAGCAGTACTTC.

CDR3 sequence (DNA): TGTGCCAGCAGCTTAGGATCCGATTACGAGCAGTACTTC. It yields the protein CASSLGSDYEQYF. The chain couples TRBV11-2 to TRBJ2-7, with D unclear. In germline, CDR1 is SGHAT, CDR2 FQNNGV. The germline V and J ends were trimmed by 1 base and 4 bases, with 8 bases remaining between them. The CDR3 runs 13 residues.

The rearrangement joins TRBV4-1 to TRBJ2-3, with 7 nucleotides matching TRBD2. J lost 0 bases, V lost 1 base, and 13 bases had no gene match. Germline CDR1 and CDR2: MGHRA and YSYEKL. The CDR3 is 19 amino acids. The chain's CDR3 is CASSQGQLWDYRSTDTQYF. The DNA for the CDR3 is TGCGCCAGCAGCCAAGGACAATTGTGGGACTACAGGAGCACAGATACGCAGTATTTT.

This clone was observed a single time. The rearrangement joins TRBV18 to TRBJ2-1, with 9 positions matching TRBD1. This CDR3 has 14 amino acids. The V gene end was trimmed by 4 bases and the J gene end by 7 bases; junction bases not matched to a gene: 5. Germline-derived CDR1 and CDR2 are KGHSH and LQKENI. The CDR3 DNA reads TGTGCCAGCTCACAGAGGGACAGGGATAATGAGCAGTTCTTC. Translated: CASSQRDRDNEQFF.

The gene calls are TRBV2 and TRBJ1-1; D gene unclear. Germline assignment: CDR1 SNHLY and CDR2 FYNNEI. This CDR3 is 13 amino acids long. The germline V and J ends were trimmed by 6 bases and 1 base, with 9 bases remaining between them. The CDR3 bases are TGTGCCAGCAGCCAGGAATCGAACACTGAAGCTTTCTTT. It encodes CASSQESNTEAFF.

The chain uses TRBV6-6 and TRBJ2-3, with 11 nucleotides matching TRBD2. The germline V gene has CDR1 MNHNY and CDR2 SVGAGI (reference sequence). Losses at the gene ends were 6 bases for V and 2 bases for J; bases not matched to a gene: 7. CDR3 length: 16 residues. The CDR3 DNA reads TGTGCCAGCAGCCCCGGGGGACTAGCGGTCACAGATACGCAGTATTTT. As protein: CASSPGGLAVTDTQYF.